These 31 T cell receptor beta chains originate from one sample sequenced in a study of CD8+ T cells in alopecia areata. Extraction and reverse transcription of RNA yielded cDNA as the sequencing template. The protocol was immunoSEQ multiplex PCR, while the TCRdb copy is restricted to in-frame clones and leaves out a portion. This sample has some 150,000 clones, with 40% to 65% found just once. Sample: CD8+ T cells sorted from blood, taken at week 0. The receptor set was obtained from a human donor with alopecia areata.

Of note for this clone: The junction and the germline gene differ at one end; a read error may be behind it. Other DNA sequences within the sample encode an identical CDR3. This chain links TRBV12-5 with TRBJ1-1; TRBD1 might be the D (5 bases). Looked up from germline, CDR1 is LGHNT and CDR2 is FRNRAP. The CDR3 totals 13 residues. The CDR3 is CASGLGGGTEAFF. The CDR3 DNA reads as TGTGCTAGTGGTCTCGGAGGTGGGACTGAAGCCTTCTTT.

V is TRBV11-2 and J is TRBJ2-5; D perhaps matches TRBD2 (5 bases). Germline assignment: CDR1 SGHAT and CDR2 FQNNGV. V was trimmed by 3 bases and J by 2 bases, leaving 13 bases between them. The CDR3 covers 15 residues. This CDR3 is CASSFGLAKQETQYF. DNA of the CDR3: TGTGCCAGCAGCTTTGGGTTAGCGAAACAAGAGACCCAGTACTTC.

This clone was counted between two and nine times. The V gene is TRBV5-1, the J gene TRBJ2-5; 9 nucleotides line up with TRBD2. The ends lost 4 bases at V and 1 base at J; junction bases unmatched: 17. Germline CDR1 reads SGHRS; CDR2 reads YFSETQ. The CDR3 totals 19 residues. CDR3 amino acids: CASSQRGALFHPSQETQYF. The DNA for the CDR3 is TGCGCCAGCAGCCAGCGGGGGGCCTTATTCCACCCCAGCCAAGAGACCCAGTACTTC.

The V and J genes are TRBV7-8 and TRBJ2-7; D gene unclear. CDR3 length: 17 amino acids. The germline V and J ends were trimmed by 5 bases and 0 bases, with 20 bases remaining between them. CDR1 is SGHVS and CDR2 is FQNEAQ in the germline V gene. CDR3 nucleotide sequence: TGTGCCAGCAGCCCTGGCTGGGGTCAATCGGGCTCCTACGAGCAGTACTTC. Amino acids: CASSPGWGQSGSYEQYF.

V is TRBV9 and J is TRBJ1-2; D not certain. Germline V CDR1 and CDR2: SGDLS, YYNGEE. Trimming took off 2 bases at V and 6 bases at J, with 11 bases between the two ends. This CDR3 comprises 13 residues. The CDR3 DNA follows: TGTGCCAGCAGCGTGTCTGGTATGGATGGCTACACCTTC. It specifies CASSVSGMDGYTF.

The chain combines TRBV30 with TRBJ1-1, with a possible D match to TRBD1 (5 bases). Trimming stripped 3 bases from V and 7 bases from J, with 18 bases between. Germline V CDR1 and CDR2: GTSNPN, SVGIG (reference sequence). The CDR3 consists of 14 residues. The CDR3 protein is CAWSTSRVGVEAFF. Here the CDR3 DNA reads TGTGCCTGGAGCACATCCAGGGTGGGGGTTGAAGCTTTCTTT.

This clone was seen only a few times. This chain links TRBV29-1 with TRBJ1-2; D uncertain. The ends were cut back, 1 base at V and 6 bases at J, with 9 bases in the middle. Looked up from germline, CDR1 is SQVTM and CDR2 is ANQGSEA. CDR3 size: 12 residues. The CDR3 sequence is CSVEGSRDGYTF. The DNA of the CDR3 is TGCAGCGTTGAAGGGAGTAGGGATGGCTACACCTTC.

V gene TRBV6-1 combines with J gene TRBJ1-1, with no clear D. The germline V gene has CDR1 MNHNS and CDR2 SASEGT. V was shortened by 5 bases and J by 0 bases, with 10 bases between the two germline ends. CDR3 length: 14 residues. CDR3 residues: CASSPIEVNTEAFF. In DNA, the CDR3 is TGTGCCAGCAGTCCCATCGAGGTGAACACTGAAGCTTTCTTT.

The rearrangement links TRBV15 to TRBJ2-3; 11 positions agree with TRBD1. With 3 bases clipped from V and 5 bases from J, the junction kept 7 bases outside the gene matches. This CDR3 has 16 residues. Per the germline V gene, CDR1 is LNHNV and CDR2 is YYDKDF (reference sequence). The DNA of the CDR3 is TGTGCCACCAGCAGGGACAGGGGGCCTGGTATAGATACGCAGTATTTT. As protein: CATSRDRGPGIDTQYF.

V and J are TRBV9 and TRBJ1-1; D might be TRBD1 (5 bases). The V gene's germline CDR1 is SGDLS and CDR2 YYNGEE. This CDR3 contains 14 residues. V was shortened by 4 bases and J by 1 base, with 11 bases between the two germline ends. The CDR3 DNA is TGTGCCAGCAGCCCCAGGGTGGAGAACACTGAAGCTTTCTTT. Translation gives CASSPRVENTEAFF.

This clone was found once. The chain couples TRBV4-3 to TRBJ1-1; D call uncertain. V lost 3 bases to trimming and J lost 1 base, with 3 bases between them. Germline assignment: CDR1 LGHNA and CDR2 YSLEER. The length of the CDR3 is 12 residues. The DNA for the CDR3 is TGCGCCAGCAGCCATTCGAACACTGAAGCTTTCTTT. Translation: CASSHSNTEAFF.

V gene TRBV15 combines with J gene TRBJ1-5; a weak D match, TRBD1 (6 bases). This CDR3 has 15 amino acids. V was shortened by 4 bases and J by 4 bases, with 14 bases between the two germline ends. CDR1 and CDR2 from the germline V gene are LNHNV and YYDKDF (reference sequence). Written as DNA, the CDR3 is TGTGCCACCAGCACCACGGACAGTAGGAATCAGCCCCAGCATTTT. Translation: CATSTTDSRNQPQHF.

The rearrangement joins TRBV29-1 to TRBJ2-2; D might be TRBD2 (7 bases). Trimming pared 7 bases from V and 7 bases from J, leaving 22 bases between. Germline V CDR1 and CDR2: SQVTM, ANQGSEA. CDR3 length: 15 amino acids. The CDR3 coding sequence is TGCAGCGGCCTGGGGGCGGGGGAGAGTAGCGGGGAGCTGTTTTTT. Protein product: CSGLGAGESSGELFF.

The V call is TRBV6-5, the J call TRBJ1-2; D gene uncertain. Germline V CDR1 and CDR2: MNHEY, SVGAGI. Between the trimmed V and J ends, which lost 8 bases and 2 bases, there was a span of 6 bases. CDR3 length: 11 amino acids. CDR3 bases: TGTGCCAGCGGGAAGAACTATGGCTACACCTTC. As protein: CASGKNYGYTF.

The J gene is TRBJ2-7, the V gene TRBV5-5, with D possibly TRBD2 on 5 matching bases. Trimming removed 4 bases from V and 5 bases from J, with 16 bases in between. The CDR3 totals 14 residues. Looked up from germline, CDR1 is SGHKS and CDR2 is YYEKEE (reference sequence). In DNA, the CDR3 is TGTGCCAGCAGCAACCGAGCGGTTGCTAACGAGCAGTACTTC. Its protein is CASSNRAVANEQYF.

In DNA form, the CDR3 reads TGTGCCAGCAGTTCGGGACAGTACGACGAGCAGTACTTC. Translation gives CASSSGQYDEQYF. The chain recombines TRBV27 with TRBJ2-7; 7 positions match TRBD1. V lost 4 bases, J lost 5 bases, and 5 bases stayed unmatched. Germline CDR1 is MNHEY and CDR2 is SMNVEV (reference sequence). CDR3 size: 13 residues.

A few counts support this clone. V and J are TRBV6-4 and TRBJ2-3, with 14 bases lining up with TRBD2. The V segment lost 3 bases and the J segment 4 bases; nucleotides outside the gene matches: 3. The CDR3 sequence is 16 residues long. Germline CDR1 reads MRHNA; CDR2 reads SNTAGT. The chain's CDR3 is CASSESGLAGADTQYF. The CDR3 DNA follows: TGTGCCAGCAGTGAGTCGGGACTAGCGGGGGCAGATACGCAGTATTTT.

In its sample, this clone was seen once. This chain's CDR3 is CASSLLGTPYEQYF. CDR3 in DNA: TGTGCCAGCAGCCTACTCGGGACACCATACGAGCAGTACTTC. The genes are TRBV14 and TRBJ2-7, with D possibly matching TRBD1 (6 bases). V was trimmed by 4 bases and J by 4 bases, leaving 14 bases between them. CDR1 is SGHDN and CDR2 is FVKESK in the germline V gene. This CDR3 region has 14 residues.

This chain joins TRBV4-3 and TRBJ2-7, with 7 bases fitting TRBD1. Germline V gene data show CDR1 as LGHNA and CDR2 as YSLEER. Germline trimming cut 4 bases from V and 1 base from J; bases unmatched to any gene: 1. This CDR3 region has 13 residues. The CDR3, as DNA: TGCGCCAGCAGCCCGGGACAGTCCTACGAGCAGTACTTC. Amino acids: CASSPGQSYEQYF.

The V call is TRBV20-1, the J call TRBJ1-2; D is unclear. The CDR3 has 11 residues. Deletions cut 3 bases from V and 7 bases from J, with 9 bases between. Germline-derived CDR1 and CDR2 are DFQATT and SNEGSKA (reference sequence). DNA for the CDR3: TGCAGTGCTAGGGGTGAGAGTGGCTACACCTTC. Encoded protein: CSARGESGYTF.

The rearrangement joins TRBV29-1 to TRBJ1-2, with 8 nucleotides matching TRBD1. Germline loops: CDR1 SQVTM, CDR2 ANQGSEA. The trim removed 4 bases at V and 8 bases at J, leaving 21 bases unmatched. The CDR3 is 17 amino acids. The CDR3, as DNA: TGCAGCGTTGGAATACGACAGGGGTCTTTATCGGGTAACGGCTACACCTTC. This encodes CSVGIRQGSLSGNGYTF. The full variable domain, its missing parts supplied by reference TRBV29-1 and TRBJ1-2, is SAVISQKPSRDICQRGTSLTIQCQVDSQVTMMFWYRQQPGQSLTLIATANQGSEATYESGFVIDKFPISRPNLTFSTLTVSNMSPEDSSIYLCSVGIRQGSLSGNGYTFGSGTRLTVV.

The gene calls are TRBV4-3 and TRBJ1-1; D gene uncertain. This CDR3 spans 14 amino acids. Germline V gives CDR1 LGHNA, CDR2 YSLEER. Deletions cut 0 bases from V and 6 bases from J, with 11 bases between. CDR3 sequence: CASSQDGFSPEAFF. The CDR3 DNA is TGCGCCAGCAGCCAAGACGGCTTTTCCCCTGAAGCTTTCTTT.

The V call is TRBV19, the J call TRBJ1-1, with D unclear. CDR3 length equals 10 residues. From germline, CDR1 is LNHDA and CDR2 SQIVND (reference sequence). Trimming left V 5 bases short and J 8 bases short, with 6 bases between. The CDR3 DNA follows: TGTGCCAGTAGTTCGGACGAAGCTTTCTTT. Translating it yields CASSSDEAFF.

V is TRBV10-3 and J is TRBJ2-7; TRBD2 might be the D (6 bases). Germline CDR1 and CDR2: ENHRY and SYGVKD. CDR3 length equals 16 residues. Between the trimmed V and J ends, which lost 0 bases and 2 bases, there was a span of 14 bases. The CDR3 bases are TGTGCCATCAGTGAGTCTTCGGGGGAACTTCCCTACGAGCAGTACTTC. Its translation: CAISESSGELPYEQYF.

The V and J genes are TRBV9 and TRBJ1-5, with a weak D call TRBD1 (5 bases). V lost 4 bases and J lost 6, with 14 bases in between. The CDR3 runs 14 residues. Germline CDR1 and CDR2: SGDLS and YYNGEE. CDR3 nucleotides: TGTGCCAGCAGCCCCCCGGGGCAAGGTCAGCCCCAGCATTTT. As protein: CASSPPGQGQPQHF.

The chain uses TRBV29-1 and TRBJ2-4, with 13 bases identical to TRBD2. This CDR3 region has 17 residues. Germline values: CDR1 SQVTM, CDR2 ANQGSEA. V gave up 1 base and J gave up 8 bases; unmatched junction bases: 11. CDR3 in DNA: TGCAGCGTTGAAGCCCGAGGGACTAGCGGGGAAAGGTACATTCAGTACTTC. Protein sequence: CSVEARGTSGERYIQYF.

The CDR3 bases are TGTGCCAGCAGCCCGGGACAGACCTATGGCTACACCTTC. This gives the protein CASSPGQTYGYTF. The J gene is TRBJ1-2, the V gene TRBV14; TRBD1 aligns across 7 bases. Germline trimming cut 4 bases from V and 4 bases from J; bases unmatched to any gene: 3. This CDR3 region has 13 residues. Germline values: CDR1 SGHDN, CDR2 FVKESK.

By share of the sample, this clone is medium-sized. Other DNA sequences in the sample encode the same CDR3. CDR3 sequence (DNA): TGTGCCAGCAGCCCTGGGACCCACAATGAGCAGTTCTTC. It codes for CASSPGTHNEQFF. The V and J genes are TRBV14 and TRBJ2-1; D might be TRBD1 or TRBD2, each matching 5 bases. Per the germline V gene, CDR1 is SGHDN and CDR2 is FVKESK. Trimming took 4 bases from V and 5 from J, leaving 9 bases between them. This CDR3 contains 13 residues.

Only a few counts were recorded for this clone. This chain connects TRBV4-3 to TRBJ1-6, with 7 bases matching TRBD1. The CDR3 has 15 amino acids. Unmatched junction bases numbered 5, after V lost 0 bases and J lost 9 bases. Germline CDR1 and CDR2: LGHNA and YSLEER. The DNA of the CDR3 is TGCGCCAGCAGCCAAGATGGCAGGGGGAGTTCACCCCTCCACTTT. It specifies CASSQDGRGSSPLHF.

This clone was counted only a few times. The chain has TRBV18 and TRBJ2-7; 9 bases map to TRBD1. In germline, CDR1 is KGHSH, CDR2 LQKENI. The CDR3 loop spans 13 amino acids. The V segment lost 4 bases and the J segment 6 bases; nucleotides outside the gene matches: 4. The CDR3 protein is CASSLGQGSEQYF. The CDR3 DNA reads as TGTGCCAGCTCACTGGGACAGGGTAGCGAGCAGTACTTC.

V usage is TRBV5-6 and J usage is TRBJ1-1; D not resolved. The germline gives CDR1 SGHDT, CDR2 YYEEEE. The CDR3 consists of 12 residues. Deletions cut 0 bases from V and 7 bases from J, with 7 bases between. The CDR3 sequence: CASSLGDYEAFF. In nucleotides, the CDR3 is TGTGCCAGCAGCTTGGGTGACTATGAAGCTTTCTTT.